The clone carrying this TCR beta chain has just a few counts. Unique molecular identifiers were incorporated during preparation of the TCRbeta library. MiXCR, run by TCRdb on the PCR reads, gives a single entry per CDR3 protein. Counted here are about 400,000 distinct CDR3 sequences, around 16% occurring once; the ten biggest clones make up approximately 29%. This sample was included in a study of T-cell reconstitution after alpha-beta-depleted transplantation in children. Sequencing used PBMCs, mostly from graft donor cells, obtained 360 days after TCRalphabeta/CD19-depleted stem cell transplant. The sequence derives from a boy under two years old who had a stem cell transplant for Wiskott-Aldrich syndrome, so the T cells may come from the graft donor.

CDR3 nucleotide sequence: TGCAGCGTTGTAGGCCCCACAGATACGCAGTATTTT. Its translation is CSVVGPTDTQYF. The rearrangement uses TRBV29-1 and TRBJ2-3; D gene uncertain. Trimming removed 4 bases at V and 2 bases at J, with 7 bases between. Germline CDR1 reads SQVTM; CDR2 reads ANQGSEA. This CDR3 contains 12 residues.